This section outlines one TCR beta chain sequence together with its context. This entry is derived from a study of blood T cell repertoires in COVID-19. Overall study context: Donors in the United States, Italy and Spain gave samples during acute or convalescent COVID-19.

V lost 3 bases, J lost 2 bases, and 8 bases stayed unmatched. CDR3 length: 16 residues. Germline loops: CDR1 SGDLS, CDR2 YYNGEE. Methods used by the authors: Amplification of reference gene primers provided the estimated nucleated cell counts. Assay: immunoSEQ multiplex PCR; the TCRdb copy retains only in-frame clones and omits some. The DNA gave D and trimming, while V, J and clone size come from that table. Among 90,000 to 120,000 clones, almost 85% were seen once, and the ten largest hold about 4%. This sequence originates from a human donor in a cohort sampled during active COVID-19. The chain combines TRBV9 with TRBJ2-3; 8 bases align to TRBD1. Sequenced: peripheral blood. Here the CDR3 DNA reads TGTGCCAGCAGCGCGACCAGGGGGCTCCCCACAGATACGCAGTATTTT. Residues: CASSATRGLPTDTQYF.